The 6 T cell receptor beta chains presented below share a single source sample, sequenced in a study of T cell changes during pregnancy in multiple sclerosis. Sequencing used immunoSEQ multiplex PCR; TCRdb keeps in-frame clones, though not all of them. The sample yields tens of thousands of clones, approximately 92% seen once. The specimen was peripheral blood, collected in the second trimester of pregnancy. The receptors were sampled from a female donor with multiple sclerosis, enrolled in a pregnancy study.

In its sample, this clone was seen once. The CDR3 bases are TGTGCCAGCAGTGAAACTGGCGGAGTGAACACCGGGGAGCTGTTTTTT. Residues: CASSETGGVNTGELFF. This chain joins TRBV25-1 and TRBJ2-2, with unresolved D. The germline gives CDR1 MGHDK, CDR2 SYGVNS. The CDR3 has 16 amino acids. Trimming cost V 2 bases and J 1 base, with 11 bases left between them.

V gene TRBV27 combines with J gene TRBJ2-6; the D gene is possibly TRBD1 (5 bases). The germline V gene encodes CDR1 MNHEY and CDR2 SMNVEV (reference sequence). This CDR3 has 18 residues. The V end lost 5 bases, the J end lost 1 base, and 18 bases lay between the germline ends. The CDR3 region has the DNA TGTGCCAGCAGTCCGTGGGGCGTTACGTTATCTGGGGCCAACGTCCTGACTTTC. The encoded protein is CASSPWGVTLSGANVLTF.

The chain carries TRBV30 and TRBJ2-3, with 9 bases identical to TRBD1. Per germline, CDR1 GTSNPN and CDR2 SVGIG (reference sequence). This CDR3 has 15 amino acids. J gave up 4 bases and V 0 bases, and 5 bases lay outside the gene matches. This chain's CDR3 is CAWSVPTGGADTQYF. The CDR3 DNA is TGTGCCTGGAGTGTACCGACAGGGGGTGCAGATACGCAGTATTTT.

This clone was counted a single time. V usage is TRBV7-6 and J usage is TRBJ1-3; D is possibly TRBD1 (6 bases). This CDR3 comprises 15 residues. CDR1 and CDR2 from the germline V gene are SGHVS and FNYEAQ. V lost 5 bases to trimming and J lost 1 base, with 12 bases between them. The CDR3 DNA is TGTGCCAGCAGCCAGATTACAGGGTCTGGAAACACCATATATTTT. Protein product: CASSQITGSGNTIYF.

The chain links TRBV6-1 to TRBJ2-7; 8 bases agree with TRBD1. The CDR3 sequence is 15 residues long. With 2 bases clipped from V and 5 bases from J, the junction kept 8 bases outside the gene matches. From germline, CDR1 is MNHNS and CDR2 SASEGT. The CDR3 loop is CASSERTGSWDEQYF. CDR3 DNA sequence: TGTGCCAGCAGTGAAAGGACAGGGTCTTGGGACGAGCAGTACTTC.

The genes are TRBV7-3 and TRBJ2-7; TRBD1 matches at 7 bases. V was pared by 3 bases and J by 13 bases, with 9 bases of the junction left unmatched. Per germline, CDR1 SGHTA and CDR2 FQGTGA. This CDR3 has 12 amino acids. CDR3: CASSFRDSGSYF. The DNA of the CDR3 is TGTGCCAGCAGCTTTAGGGACAGCGGTTCTTACTTC.